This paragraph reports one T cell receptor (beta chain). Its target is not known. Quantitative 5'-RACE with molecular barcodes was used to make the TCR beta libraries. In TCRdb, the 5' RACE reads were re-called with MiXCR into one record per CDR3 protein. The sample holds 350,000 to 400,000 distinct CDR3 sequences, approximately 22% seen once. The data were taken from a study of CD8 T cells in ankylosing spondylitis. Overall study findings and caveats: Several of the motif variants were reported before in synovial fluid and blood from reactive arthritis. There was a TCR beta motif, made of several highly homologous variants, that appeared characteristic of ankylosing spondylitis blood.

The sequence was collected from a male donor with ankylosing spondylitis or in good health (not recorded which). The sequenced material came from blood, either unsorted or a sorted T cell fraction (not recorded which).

This CDR3 is CASSTWTSGGDDTQYF. The DNA for the CDR3 is TGTGCCAGCAGTACCTGGACTAGCGGGGGTGATGATACGCAGTATTTT. The chain couples TRBV25-1 to TRBJ2-3, with 13 positions matching TRBD2. Germline V gene sequence: CDR1 MGHDK, CDR2 SYGVNS. V was clipped by 5 bases and J by 6 bases; unmatched bases: 8. The length of the CDR3 is 16 residues.